Described below is a single T cell receptor (beta chain) sequence and its context. What this receptor recognizes is not known. Base-call qualities are not available, and no considerably larger clone is one nucleotide away. Libraries were built with the immunoSEQ multiplex PCR assay. The study's processing was this. TCR V beta family usage frequencies were compared across the sorted blood, dermal and epidermal CD8+ T cell populations. The table comes from immuneACCESS by way of TCRdb, which keeps in-frame sequences with V and J called. Part of the clones is missing from these tables; in studies checked, under half for an unresolved V gene and the rest for unknown reasons. V and J calls plus clone size are reproduced from that table; the DNA served to infer D and trimming. The sample includes 900 to 1,000 clones, with approximately 61% observed a single time. The ten top clones hold roughly 40% of the sample.

Reading the germline V gene gives CDR1 SGHRS and CDR2 YFSETQ. The junction shows trimming of 5 bases on V and 6 bases on J, and the gene matches do not reach 15 bases of it. From its cysteine to its phenylalanine, the CDR3 spans 17 amino acids. Here the CDR3 DNA is all that survives: 51 bases in frame from base 1. The data were taken from a study of CD49a tissue-resident CD8 T cells in human skin (dated by TCRdb to 2016 to 2017). In the study overall: Subsets of tissue-resident memory CD8+ T cells in human skin, defined by their expression of CD49a, CD69 and CD103, were what the study examined.

For 4 to 6 healthy donors, CD8+ T cells were sorted from blood, dermis and epidermis, and the TCR beta CDR3 regions of these cells were analysed. All TCR-sequenced donors were healthy individuals, and each provided both blood and skin samples. CD8+ T cell populations were isolated by sorting before TCR beta sequencing. The sequence is built from TRBV5-1 and TRBJ2-2, with TRBD1 identical over 8 junction bases. Input material: CLA- CD8+ effector memory T cells sorted from blood. The receptor was isolated from a human donor in good health. The CDR3 region has the sequence CASSYPIRQGAPGELFF. The nucleotide sequence reads TGCGCCAGCAGTTACCCCATACGTCAGGGGGCGCCCGGGGAGCTGTTTTTT.